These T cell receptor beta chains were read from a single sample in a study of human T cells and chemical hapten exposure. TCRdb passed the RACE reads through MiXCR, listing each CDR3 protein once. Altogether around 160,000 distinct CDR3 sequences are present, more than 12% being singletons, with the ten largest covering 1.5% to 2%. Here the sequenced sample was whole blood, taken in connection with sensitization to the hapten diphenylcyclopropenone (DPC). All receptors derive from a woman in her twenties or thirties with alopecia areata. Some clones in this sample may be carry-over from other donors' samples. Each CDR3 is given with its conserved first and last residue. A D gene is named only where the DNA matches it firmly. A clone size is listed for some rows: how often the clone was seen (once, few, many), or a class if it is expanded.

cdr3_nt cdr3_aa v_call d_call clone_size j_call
TGTACCAGCAGTTCCGGAAGTTTGGCCCAGCATTTT CTSSSGSLAQHF TRBV28 . . TRBJ1-5
TGTGCCAGCAGTAGGGCAGGGAATGAAAAACTGTTTTTT CASSRAGNEKLFF TRBV6-5 . . TRBJ1-4
TGCAGCGCCATGAACACTGAAGCTTTCTTT CSAMNTEAFF TRBV29-1 . many TRBJ1-1
TGTGCCAGCAGCAATACACCGATGAACACTGAAGCTTTCTTT CASSNTPMNTEAFF TRBV7-9 . . TRBJ1-1
TGCGCCAGCAGCCCGACGGGACAGGGGGGCTACGAGCAGTACTTC CASSPTGQGGYEQYF TRBV5-1 TRBD1 few TRBJ2-7
TGCGCCAGCAGCTTGGAATACAGCTCCTACGAGCAGTACTTC CASSLEYSSYEQYF TRBV5-1 . . TRBJ2-7
TGCAGCGTTGATATCGGGCGGATAGAGACCCAGTACTTC CSVDIGRIETQYF TRBV29-1 . . TRBJ2-5
TGTGCCAGCAGTGCTGCCGGGACTGAGGGCTACACCTTC CASSAAGTEGYTF TRBV25-1 . few TRBJ1-2
TGTGCCAGCAAGGTTGAGGGGGCGCGAACTGAAGCTTTCTTT CASKVEGARTEAFF TRBV6-1 TRBD1 . TRBJ1-1
TGCAGCGTCGAGACGGGGGGACCCACGGCAGGAGCTTTCTTT CSVETGGPTAGAFF TRBV29-1 . . TRBJ1-1
TGTGCCAGCAGTTACCTGGGCAAGGGCACTGAAGCTTTCTTT CASSYLGKGTEAFF TRBV6-6 . . TRBJ1-1
TGTGCCAGCAGCCTACAGGGGGCCACCGGGGAGCTGTTTTTT CASSLQGATGELFF TRBV11-2 TRBD1 few TRBJ2-2
TGCGCCAGCAGCCCGCGGGGGGCCACGTACATTGAGCAGTTCTTC CASSPRGATYIEQFF TRBV5-1 TRBD2 many TRBJ2-1
TGTGCCAGCAGCTTAGCTCAGGGCCTCTCTGGAAACACCATATATTTT CASSLAQGLSGNTIYF TRBV7-2 . . TRBJ1-3
TGTGCCAGCTCTCCATTGTTGGAGAATGAAAAACTGTTTTTT CASSPLLENEKLFF TRBV18 . few TRBJ1-4
TGTGCCAGCGGACTAGCGGAAACAGATACGCAGTATTTT CASGLAETDTQYF TRBV6-2/TRBV6-3 TRBD2 many TRBJ2-3
TGTGCCAGCAGTCCGGTCGTGGTTAATTCACCCCTCCACTTT CASSPVVVNSPLHF TRBV7-9 . . TRBJ1-6
TGTGCCAGCAGCCCCGGGACTAGCGGTAGATACAATGAGCAGTTCTTC CASSPGTSGRYNEQFF TRBV11-2 TRBD2 few TRBJ2-1
TGTGCCTGGACTCTTGCTAGCGGGGACAATGAGCAGTTCTTC CAWTLASGDNEQFF TRBV30 TRBD2 many TRBJ2-1
TGTGCCAGCAGCTATGAGGGAGCCAGGGGGCCGAATCAGCCCCAGCATTTT CASSYEGARGPNQPQHF TRBV7-2 TRBD1 many TRBJ1-5
TGTGCCAGCAGCCAACGATTCAGGGGATCCGGAGCGGGAGATCTATACGAGCAGTACTTC CASSQRFRGSGAGDLYEQYF TRBV3-1 TRBD2 few TRBJ2-7
TGTGCCAGCAGTCCCCTGACAGGCGGCAATCAGCCCCAGCATTTT CASSPLTGGNQPQHF TRBV6-2/TRBV6-3 . few TRBJ1-5
TGCGCCAGCAGCCTCTTACAGGGGCAGGGTAATTCACCCCTCCACTTT CASSLLQGQGNSPLHF TRBV4-3 TRBD1 . TRBJ1-6
TGTGCCAGCAGCCCGCATACAGCGAACACCGGGGAGCTGTTTTTT CASSPHTANTGELFF TRBV28 . few TRBJ2-2